The following is a T cell receptor (beta chain) sequence with its context. Its antigen is undetermined. A junction end diverges from the germline sequence, so it may reflect a read error. Germline V gene data show CDR1 as SGDLS and CDR2 as YYNGEE. The CDR3 loop spans 13 amino acids. Combining a sample-barcoded 5' primer with a J-beta primer mix, a second PCR ran for about 6 to 12 cycles. TCRdb processed the 5' RACE reads anew with MiXCR; each CDR3 protein has one entry. The table includes fewer than 900,000 distinct CDR3 sequences, approximately 39% detected once. The data derive from a study of blood T cells in healthy people across ages. Study findings and constraints: Diversity estimated from one million T cells was considered an underestimate.

The TCR was taken from a woman aged 60-75 years in good health. Sequencing was performed on blood. This sequence joins TRBV9 and TRBJ2-1; D unclear. The CDR3 nucleotides are TGTGCCGGCAGCGTAGCTGACTACAATGAGCAGTTCTTC. Its translation: CAGSVADYNEQFF. The full variable domain, in which reference TRBV9 and TRBJ2-1 provide the parts outside the CDR3, is DSGVTQTPKHLITATGQRVTLRCSPRSGDLSVYWYQQSLDQGLQFLIQYYNGEERAKGNILERFSAQQFPDLHSELNLSSLELGDSALYFCAGSVADYNEQFFGPGTRLTVL.